This T cell receptor beta chain comes out of a study of CD8 T cells in Susac syndrome. Trimming took 5 bases from V and 7 from J; bases not matched to a gene: 12. Germline V gene data show CDR1 as MNHEY and CDR2 as SVGAGI. The CDR3 is made up of 15 amino acids. An amount of RNA that ranged from roughly 0.5 to 1 ug was reverse transcribed with random hexamers. TCRdb ran MiXCR on the immunoSEQ multiplex PCR reads and lists one entry per CDR3 protein. The sample has some 300,000 distinct CDR3 sequences, about 85% seen once. The sequencing input was CD8+ T cells from PBMCs. The receptor's source is a human donor with multiple sclerosis. V and J are TRBV6-5 and TRBJ2-7; 9 bases map to TRBD1. The CDR3 DNA is TGTGCCAGCAGTAACGCGGGACAGGGCCTCGGGGAGCAGTACTTC. This gives the protein CASSNAGQGLGEQYF.